This T cell receptor (beta chain) was sequenced in a study of cytomegalovirus exposure and HLA in healthy donors. Germline lookup yields CDR1 SGHRS and CDR2 YFSETQ. The CDR3 runs 16 residues. V was trimmed by 0 bases and J by 0 bases, leaving 9 bases between them. With regard to this clone: Its antigen is not known.

Findings and limits, study-wide: HLA allele associations emerged for around 15,000 TCR beta sequences in a later analysis, at 0.05 false discovery rate. Through in vitro validation, three CMV-associated chains were shown to be specific for CMV antigens. Most likely, a cluster of highly shared sequence variants arose as a sequencing artifact.

In the PCR, 60 Vbeta and 13 Jbeta primers were used. Sequencing used immunoSEQ multiplex PCR; TCRdb keeps in-frame clones, though not all of them. This table holds approximately 170,000 clones, around 80% found once. The sequence derives from a male donor in good health and CMV-seronegative. This chain joins TRBV5-1 and TRBJ1-4; possible D gene TRBD1, 5 bases. The specimen was PBMCs. The CDR3 DNA reads TGCGCCAGCAGCTTGGTACCAGGGTCAACTAATGAAAAACTGTTTTTT. It translates to CASSLVPGSTNEKLFF.